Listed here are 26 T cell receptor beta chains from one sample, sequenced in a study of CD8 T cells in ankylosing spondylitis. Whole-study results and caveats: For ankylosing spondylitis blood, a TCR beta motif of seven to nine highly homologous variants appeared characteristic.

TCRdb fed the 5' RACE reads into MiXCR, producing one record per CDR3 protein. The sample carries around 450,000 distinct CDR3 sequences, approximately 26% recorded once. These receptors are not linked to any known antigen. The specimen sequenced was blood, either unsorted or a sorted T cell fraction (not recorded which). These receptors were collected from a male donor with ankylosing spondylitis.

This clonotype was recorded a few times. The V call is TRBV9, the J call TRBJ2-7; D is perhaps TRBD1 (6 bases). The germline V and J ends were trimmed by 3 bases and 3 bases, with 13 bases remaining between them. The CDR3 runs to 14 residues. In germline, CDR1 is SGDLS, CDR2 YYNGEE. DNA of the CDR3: TGTGCCAGCAGCGGAAGGGACAATTACTACGAGCAGTACTTC. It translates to CASSGRDNYYEQYF.

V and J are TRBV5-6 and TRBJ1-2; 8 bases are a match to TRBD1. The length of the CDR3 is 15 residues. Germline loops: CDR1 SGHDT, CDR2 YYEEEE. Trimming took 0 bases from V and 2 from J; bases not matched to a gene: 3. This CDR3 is CASSLEGQANYGYTF. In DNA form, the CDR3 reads TGTGCCAGCAGCTTGGAGGGACAGGCCAACTATGGCTACACCTTC. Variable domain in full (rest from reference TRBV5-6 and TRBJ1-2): DAGVTQSPTHLIKTRGQQVTLRCSPKSGHDTVSWYQQALGQGPQFIFQYYEEEERQRGNFPDRFSGHQFPNYSSELNVNALLLGDSALYLCASSLEGQANYGYTFGSGTRLTVV.

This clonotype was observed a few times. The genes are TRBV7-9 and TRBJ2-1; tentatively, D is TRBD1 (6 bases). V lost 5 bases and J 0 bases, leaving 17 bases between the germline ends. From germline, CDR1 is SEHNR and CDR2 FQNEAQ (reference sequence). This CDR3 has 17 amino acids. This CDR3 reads CASSPPYQGSSYNEQFF. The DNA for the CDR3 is TGTGCCAGCAGCCCTCCCTACCAGGGGAGCTCCTACAATGAGCAGTTCTTC.

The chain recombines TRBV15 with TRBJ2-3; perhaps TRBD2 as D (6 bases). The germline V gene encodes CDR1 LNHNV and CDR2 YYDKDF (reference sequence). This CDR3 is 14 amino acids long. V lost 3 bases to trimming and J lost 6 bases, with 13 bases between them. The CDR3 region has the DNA TGTGCCACCAGCAGTCTTAGCGGTTCCGATACGCAGTATTTT. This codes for CATSSLSGSDTQYF.

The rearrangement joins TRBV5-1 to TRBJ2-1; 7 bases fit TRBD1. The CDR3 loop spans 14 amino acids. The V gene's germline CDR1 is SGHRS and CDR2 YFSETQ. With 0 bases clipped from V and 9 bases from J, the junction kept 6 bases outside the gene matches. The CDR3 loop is CASSLVQGPSEQFF. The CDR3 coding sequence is TGCGCCAGCAGCTTGGTACAGGGGCCTAGTGAGCAGTTCTTC.

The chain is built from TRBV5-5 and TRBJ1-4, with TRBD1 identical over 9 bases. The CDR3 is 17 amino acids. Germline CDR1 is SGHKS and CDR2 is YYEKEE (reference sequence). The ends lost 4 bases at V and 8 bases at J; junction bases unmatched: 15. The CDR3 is CASSLQVRGQGREKLFF. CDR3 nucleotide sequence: TGTGCCAGCAGCCTACAAGTTCGGGGACAGGGAAGGGAAAAACTGTTTTTT.

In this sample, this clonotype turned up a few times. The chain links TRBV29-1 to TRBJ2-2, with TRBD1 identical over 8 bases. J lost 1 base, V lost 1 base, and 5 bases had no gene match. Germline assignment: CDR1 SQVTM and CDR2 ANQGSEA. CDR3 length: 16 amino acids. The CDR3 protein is CSVEAAGQGNTGELFF. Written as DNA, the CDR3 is TGCAGCGTTGAAGCCGCAGGACAGGGGAACACCGGGGAGCTGTTTTTT.

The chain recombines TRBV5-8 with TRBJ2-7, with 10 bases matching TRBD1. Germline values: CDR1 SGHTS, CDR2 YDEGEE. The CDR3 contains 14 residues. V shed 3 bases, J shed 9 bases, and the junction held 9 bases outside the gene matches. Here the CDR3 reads CASSSGTGAFAQYF. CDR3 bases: TGTGCCAGCAGCTCCGGGACAGGGGCTTTTGCGCAGTACTTC.

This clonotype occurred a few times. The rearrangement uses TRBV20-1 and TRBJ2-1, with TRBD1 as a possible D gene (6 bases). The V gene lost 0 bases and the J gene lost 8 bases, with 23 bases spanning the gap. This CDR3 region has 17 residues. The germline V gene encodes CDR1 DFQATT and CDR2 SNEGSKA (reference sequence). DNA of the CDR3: TGCAGTGCTAGAGACTTACGTTCAGGGTCCGAGGGGGATGAGCAGTTCTTC. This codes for CSARDLRSGSEGDEQFF.

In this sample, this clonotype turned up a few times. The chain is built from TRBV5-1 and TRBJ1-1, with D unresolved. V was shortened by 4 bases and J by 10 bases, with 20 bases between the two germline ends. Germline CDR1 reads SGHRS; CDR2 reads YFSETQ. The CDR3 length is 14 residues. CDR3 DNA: TGCGCCAGCAGCCCCGTGGAAGCAGGTTCATTAGCTTTCTTT. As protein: CASSPVEAGSLAFF.

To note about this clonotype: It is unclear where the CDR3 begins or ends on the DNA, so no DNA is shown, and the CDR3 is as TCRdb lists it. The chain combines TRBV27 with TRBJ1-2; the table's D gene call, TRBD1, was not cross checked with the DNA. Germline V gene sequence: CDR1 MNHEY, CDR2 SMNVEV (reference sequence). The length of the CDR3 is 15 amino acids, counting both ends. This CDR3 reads CASSPDAQHFGGYTF.

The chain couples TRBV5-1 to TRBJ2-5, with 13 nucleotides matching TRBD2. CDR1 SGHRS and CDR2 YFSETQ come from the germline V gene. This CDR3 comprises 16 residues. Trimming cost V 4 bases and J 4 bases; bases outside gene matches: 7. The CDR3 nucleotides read TGCGCCAGCAGCCCGGGACTAGCGGGATTGGGAGAGACCCAGTACTTC. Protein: CASSPGLAGLGETQYF.

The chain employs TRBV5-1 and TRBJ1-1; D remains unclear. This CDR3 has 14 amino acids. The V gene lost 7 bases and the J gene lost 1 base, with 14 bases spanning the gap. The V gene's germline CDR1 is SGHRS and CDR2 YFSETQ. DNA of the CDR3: TGCGCCAGCCACCGGACGGCGGGGAACACTGAAGCTTTCTTT. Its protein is CASHRTAGNTEAFF.

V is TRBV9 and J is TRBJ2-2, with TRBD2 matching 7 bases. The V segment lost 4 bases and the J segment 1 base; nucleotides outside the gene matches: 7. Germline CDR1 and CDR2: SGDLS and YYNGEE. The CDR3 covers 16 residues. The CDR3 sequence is CASSFWSSGNTGELFF. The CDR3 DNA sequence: TGTGCCAGCAGCTTTTGGTCTAGCGGGAACACCGGGGAGCTGTTTTTT.

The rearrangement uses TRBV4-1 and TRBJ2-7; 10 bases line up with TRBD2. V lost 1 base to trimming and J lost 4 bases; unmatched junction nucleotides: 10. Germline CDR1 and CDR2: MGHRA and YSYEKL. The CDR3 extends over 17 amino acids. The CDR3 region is CASSQVIAGGGRYEQYF. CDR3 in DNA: TGCGCCAGCAGCCAAGTAATAGCGGGAGGAGGCAGGTACGAGCAGTACTTC.

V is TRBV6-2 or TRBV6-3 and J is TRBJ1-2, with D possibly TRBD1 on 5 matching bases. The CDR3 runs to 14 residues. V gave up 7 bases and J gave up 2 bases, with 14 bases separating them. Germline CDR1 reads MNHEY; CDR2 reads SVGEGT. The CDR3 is CASTPGRKNYGYTF. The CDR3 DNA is TGTGCCAGCACTCCGGGACGGAAAAACTATGGCTACACCTTC.

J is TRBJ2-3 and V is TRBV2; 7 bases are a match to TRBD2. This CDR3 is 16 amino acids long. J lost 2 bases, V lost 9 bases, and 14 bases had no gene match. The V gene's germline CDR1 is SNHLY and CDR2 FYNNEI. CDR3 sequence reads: CARGGETTTITDTQYF. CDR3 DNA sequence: TGTGCCAGGGGAGGGGAGACTACGACGATCACAGATACGCAGTATTTT.

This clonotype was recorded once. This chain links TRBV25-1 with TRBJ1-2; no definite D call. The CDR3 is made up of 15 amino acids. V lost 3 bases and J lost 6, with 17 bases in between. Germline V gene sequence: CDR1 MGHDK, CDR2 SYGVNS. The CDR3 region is CASSDHSRPRDGYTF. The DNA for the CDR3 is TGTGCCAGCAGTGACCACAGCCGTCCGAGGGATGGCTACACCTTC.

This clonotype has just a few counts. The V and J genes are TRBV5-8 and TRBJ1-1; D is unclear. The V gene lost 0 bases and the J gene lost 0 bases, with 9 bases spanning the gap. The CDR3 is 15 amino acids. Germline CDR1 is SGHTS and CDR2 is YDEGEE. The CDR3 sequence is CASSLEAGLNTEAFF. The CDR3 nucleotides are TGTGCCAGCAGCTTGGAGGCAGGATTGAACACTGAAGCTTTCTTT.

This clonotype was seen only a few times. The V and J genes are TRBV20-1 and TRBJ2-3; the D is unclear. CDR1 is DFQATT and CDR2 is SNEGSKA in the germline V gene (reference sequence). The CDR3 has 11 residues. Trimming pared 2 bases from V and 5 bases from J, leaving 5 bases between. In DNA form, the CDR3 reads TGCAGTGCTAGATACGGAGATACGCAGTATTTT. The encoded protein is CSARYGDTQYF.

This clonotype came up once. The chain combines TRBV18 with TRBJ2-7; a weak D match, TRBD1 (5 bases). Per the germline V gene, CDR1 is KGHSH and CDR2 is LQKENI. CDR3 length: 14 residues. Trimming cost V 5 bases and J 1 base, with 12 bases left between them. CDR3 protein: CASSVQVGSYEQYF. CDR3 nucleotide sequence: TGTGCCAGCTCAGTACAGGTAGGGTCCTACGAGCAGTACTTC.

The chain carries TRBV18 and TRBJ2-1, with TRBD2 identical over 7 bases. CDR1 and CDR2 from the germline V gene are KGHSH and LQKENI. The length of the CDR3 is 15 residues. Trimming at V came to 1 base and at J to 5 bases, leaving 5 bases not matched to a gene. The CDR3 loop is CASSPQASGHNEQFF. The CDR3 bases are TGTGCCAGCTCACCACAGGCTAGCGGTCACAATGAGCAGTTCTTC.

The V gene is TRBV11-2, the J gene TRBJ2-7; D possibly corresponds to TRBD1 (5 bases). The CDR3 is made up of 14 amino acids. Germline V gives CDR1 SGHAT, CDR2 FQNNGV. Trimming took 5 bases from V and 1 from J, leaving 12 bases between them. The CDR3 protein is CASSRLDTSYEQYV. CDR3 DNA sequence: TGTGCCAGCAGCCGCCTGGACACTTCCTACGAGCAGTACGTC.

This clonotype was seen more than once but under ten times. The CDR3 DNA reads as TGCAGCGTTCGGGGGGACGGCTTTACCTACGAGCAGTACTTC. Translated: CSVRGDGFTYEQYF. The chain has TRBV29-1 and TRBJ2-7; 7 bases line up with TRBD2. From germline, CDR1 is SQVTM and CDR2 ANQGSEA. V lost 5 bases and J lost 2; bases outside the gene matches: 9. This CDR3 spans 14 amino acids.

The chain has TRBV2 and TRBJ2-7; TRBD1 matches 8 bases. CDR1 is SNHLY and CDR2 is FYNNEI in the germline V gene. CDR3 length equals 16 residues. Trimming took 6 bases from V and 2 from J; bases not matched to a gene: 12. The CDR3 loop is CASRAPGQGITYEQYF. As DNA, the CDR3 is TGTGCCAGCAGGGCTCCCGGACAGGGTATAACCTACGAGCAGTACTTC.

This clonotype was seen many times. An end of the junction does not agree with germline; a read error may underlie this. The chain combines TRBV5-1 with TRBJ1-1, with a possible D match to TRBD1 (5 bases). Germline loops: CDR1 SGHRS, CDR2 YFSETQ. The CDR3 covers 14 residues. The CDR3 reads CASSLGAGNTEAFF. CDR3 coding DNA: TGTGCCAGCAGCTTAGGGGCAGGGAACACTGAAGCTTTCTTT.